The T cell receptor beta chain under discussion was sequenced for a study of human T cells and chemical hapten exposure (dated by TCRdb to the early 2020s). For context, the study as a whole: For sensitization, 2% DPC in acetone was applied to a 2 cm by 2 cm area of upper inner arm skin. Libraries were pooled for sequencing, and variation in per-sample TCR yields was attributed mainly to small differences in library volumes within the pool. Most of the patients in the cohort were female, and the cohort covered alopecia areata with under or over 50% scalp involvement, alopecia totalis and alopecia universalis. This study followed changes in the peripheral blood TCR repertoire in vivo during primary and secondary sensitization of alopecia patients to the hapten diphenylcyclopropenone (DPC). Roughly 30 alopecia patients provided blood for TCR sequencing at one to four time points (pre-sensitization, 2, 6 and 24 weeks). Patch testing was done on the upper back using Finn chambers containing 0.01% DPC, and results were scored after 6 days according to International Contact Dermatitis Research Group standards. Blood was sampled from patients pre-sensitization (week 0) and at 2, 6 and about 24 weeks after DPC sensitization. Throughout the approximately 25-week study period, patients were also given weekly therapeutic DPC doses on the scalp.

Summary of the overall study and its limitations: Compared with pre-sensitization or healthy control sets, expanded TCRs formed significantly more large CDR3 similarity clusters, which is consistent with antigen-driven responses. The number of TCRs above 1 in 1000 frequency did not change with DPC sensitization; there was no evidence of global repertoire structure alterations. Patch test score correlated positively with the number of PT1 expanded TCRs, reaching significance at thresholds 8, 16 and 32 but not at 4. Because all patients had alopecia, a presumed autoimmune disease, the immune response of the patients might differ from that of healthy individuals. After repeated subsampling, changes were observed in the strength of the expansion versus patch-test correlation and in the threshold at which the correlation became significant.

The library relied on RACE. Reads for this sample came from a NextSeq 500. Library preparation attached unique molecular identifiers to individual cDNA molecules for quantitative, reproducible TCR counting. From each blood RNA sample, both TCR alpha and TCR beta chains were sequenced. The paper's processing steps were these. Samples had a median of about 90,000 TCRs, with a range from roughly 23,224 to 750,000. V, J and CDR3 annotation of the TCR reads was performed with the Decombinator software suite. Every sample was subsampled to the same number of TCRs (28,000) for the PS versus PT1 abundance plots. Expanded TCRs were defined as absent before sensitization and observed at least eight times at the 2-week time point. TCRdb trimmed the raw reads at Q25, called clones with MiXCR and kept productive beta chains. Under each unique CDR3 protein, matching rows form one entry showing the most common genes and DNA. These V and J calls are TCRdb output, not the study's own analysis. The sample table shows some 380,000 distinct CDR3 sequences, and roughly 4.8% are seen once. Jointly, the top ten make up 2% to 2.5% of the sample.

The time point label of this sample denotes: patch test 1, 2 weeks after DPC sensitization. In light of the paper, this sample's treatment or condition label describes: therapeutic diphenylcyclopropenone sensitization with weekly scalp DPC. At every patch-test visit, the blood draw took place before the patch test was put on. Patients were considered eligible if aged 18 to 70, diagnosed with alopecia and deemed suitable for DPC therapy, and patients were excluded if pregnant. Unfractionated whole blood was collected in Tempus Blood RNA tubes, and total RNA was extracted from that blood. This clonotype was seen at least ten times. No cognate antigen has been identified for it. No quality values exist for individual bases; no much larger clone is one base distant. CDR1 and CDR2, per the germline V gene, are SGHRS and YFSETQ. The germline V end is reduced by 4 bases and the J end by 7 bases; junction bases left unmatched: 10. The CDR3 starts with the cysteine, ends with the phenylalanine, and has 15 residues. The kept DNA is CDR3 alone, 45 bases in frame from the first base.

The chain links TRBV5-1 with TRBJ2-1, and 8 junction bases match TRBD2. The material sequenced was whole blood, taken in connection with sensitization to the hapten diphenylcyclopropenone (DPC). The TCR comes from a woman between 45 and 60 years old with alopecia areata. Some clones in this sample may be carry-over from other donors' samples. The DNA sequence reads TGCGCCAGCAGCATCAGAGCGGGGGTCGCGAATGAGCAGTTCTTC. The encoded protein is CASSIRAGVANEQFF.